Listed here are 11 T cell receptor beta chains from one sample, sequenced in a study of T cells after yellow fever vaccination. TCRdb ran MiXCR on the 5' RACE reads and lists one entry per CDR3 protein. Of 100,000 to 150,000 distinct CDR3 sequences in the sample, roughly 15% were seen once. Specimen: CD8+ T cells sorted from PBMCs, collected 5 days after the yellow fever booster vaccination. These receptors originate from a man between 18 and 35 years old who received the YFV17D yellow fever vaccine.

The rearrangement links TRBV29-1 to TRBJ2-5; D may be TRBD1 or TRBD2 (6 bases each). Trimming shortened V by 4 bases and J by 0 bases, and 15 bases separated the two germline ends. Germline V gene data show CDR1 as SQVTM and CDR2 as ANQGSEA. There are 15 residues in the CDR3. The CDR3, as DNA: TGCAGCGTTGTAGGAGGGGGTTTGGACCAAGAGACCCAGTACTTC. Protein product: CSVVGGGLDQETQYF.

This clonotype showed up just a few times. The chain carries TRBV7-3 and TRBJ2-3; the D gene is possibly TRBD1 (5 bases). Germline assignment: CDR1 SGHTA and CDR2 FQGTGA. The CDR3 runs 16 residues. V lost 2 bases and J lost 4, with 16 bases in between. The CDR3 loop is CASSLGYGGAPDTQYF. As DNA, the CDR3 is TGTGCCAGCAGCTTAGGGTATGGTGGGGCCCCAGATACGCAGTATTTT. Supplemented by reference TRBV7-3 and TRBJ2-3, the full variable domain reads GAGVSQTPSNKVTEKGKYVELRCDPISGHTALYWYRQSLGQGPEFLIYFQGTGAADDSGLPNDRFFAVRPEGSVSTLKIQRTERGDSAVYLCASSLGYGGAPDTQYFGPGTRLTVL.

Ten or more counts support this clonotype. The CDR3 bases are TGTGCCAGCAGCTTGGCGGGGGGGCCCTACAATGAGCAGTTCTTC. This codes for CASSLAGGPYNEQFF. The V call is TRBV7-2, the J call TRBJ2-1; 9 bases agree with TRBD2. Germline V gene lookup returns CDR1 SGHTA and CDR2 FQGNSA. J lost 2 bases, V lost 3 bases, and 2 bases had no gene match. This CDR3 has 15 residues.

This clonotype was observed a few times. V usage is TRBV12-3 or TRBV12-4 and J usage is TRBJ1-1, with D maybe TRBD1 (5 bases). V lost 2 bases to trimming and J lost 4 bases, with 11 bases between them. The CDR3 is 14 residues long. DNA of the CDR3: TGTGCCAGCAGTTTACGAGGGGACGGCACTGAAGCTTTCTTT. Residues: CASSLRGDGTEAFF.

CDR3 protein: CASSLVGESTDTQYF. The CDR3 DNA follows: TGTGCCAGCAGCTTAGTTGGGGAAAGCACAGATACGCAGTATTTT. This sequence joins TRBV7-9 and TRBJ2-3, with D unclear. The CDR3 consists of 15 residues. The V gene's germline CDR1 is SEHNR and CDR2 FQNEAQ (reference sequence). Trimming took 1 base from V and 0 from J, leaving 8 bases between them.

This clonotype was counted only a few times. The V and J genes are TRBV4-1 and TRBJ1-5; the match to TRBD1 covers 8 bases. The germline gives CDR1 MGHRA, CDR2 YSYEKL. CDR3 length equals 13 residues. V lost 3 bases and J lost 5; bases outside the gene matches: 0. The CDR3 spells CASSQTGDQPQHF. The CDR3 coding sequence is TGCGCCAGCAGCCAGACAGGGGATCAGCCCCAGCATTTT.

The V call is TRBV7-9, the J call TRBJ2-3; 8 nucleotides agree with TRBD1. CDR3 length: 16 amino acids. After removal of 3 bases from V and 2 bases from J, the junction contained 7 bases not matched to a gene. Germline-derived CDR1 and CDR2 are SEHNR and FQNEAQ (reference sequence). The CDR3 reads CASSLLDRDPTDTQYF. The CDR3 nucleotides are TGTGCCAGCAGCTTGCTGGACAGGGACCCCACAGATACGCAGTATTTT. Complete variable domain (other parts from reference TRBV7-9 and TRBJ2-3): DTGVSQNPRHKITKRGQNVTFRCDPISEHNRLYWYRQTLGQGPEFLTYFQNEAQLEKSRLLSDRFSAERPKGSFSTLEIQRTEQGDSAMYLCASSLLDRDPTDTQYFGPGTRLTVL.

This clonotype was detected only a few times. The chain combines TRBV12-3 or TRBV12-4 with TRBJ1-4; no firm D call. The germline V and J ends were trimmed by 1 base and 11 bases, with 8 bases remaining between them. The CDR3 consists of 12 residues. The CDR3 region is CASSLDRLKLFF. As DNA, the CDR3 is TGTGCCAGCAGTTTAGACCGCCTGAAACTGTTTTTT.

The genes are TRBV14 and TRBJ1-1; possible D gene TRBD1, 5 bases. Trimming shortened V by 1 base and J by 1 base, and 7 bases separated the two germline ends. The CDR3 spans 14 residues. Germline V gives CDR1 SGHDN, CDR2 FVKESK. The DNA of the CDR3 is TGTGCCAGCAGCCAAGGGGGCCAGAACACTGAAGCTTTCTTT. Translation gives CASSQGGQNTEAFF.

The CDR3 DNA reads as TGTGCCAGCAGCGTCGGGGCATCCCAAGAGACCCAGTACTTC. This encodes CASSVGASQETQYF. The rearrangement joins TRBV9 to TRBJ2-5; D tentatively reads TRBD1 or TRBD2 (5 bases each). The CDR3 runs to 14 residues. The germline CDR1 and CDR2 sequences are SGDLS and YYNGEE. V was trimmed by 2 bases and J by 1 base, leaving 9 bases between them.

This chain joins TRBV4-3 and TRBJ1-6, with 8 bases that match TRBD1. The CDR3 has 16 residues. Germline V gene data show CDR1 as LGHNA and CDR2 as YSLEER. Trimming cost V 0 bases and J 9 bases; bases outside gene matches: 7. The DNA of the CDR3 is TGCGCCAGCAGCCAAGATTCCGGACAGGGCTTTTCACCCCTCCACTTT. It codes for CASSQDSGQGFSPLHF.